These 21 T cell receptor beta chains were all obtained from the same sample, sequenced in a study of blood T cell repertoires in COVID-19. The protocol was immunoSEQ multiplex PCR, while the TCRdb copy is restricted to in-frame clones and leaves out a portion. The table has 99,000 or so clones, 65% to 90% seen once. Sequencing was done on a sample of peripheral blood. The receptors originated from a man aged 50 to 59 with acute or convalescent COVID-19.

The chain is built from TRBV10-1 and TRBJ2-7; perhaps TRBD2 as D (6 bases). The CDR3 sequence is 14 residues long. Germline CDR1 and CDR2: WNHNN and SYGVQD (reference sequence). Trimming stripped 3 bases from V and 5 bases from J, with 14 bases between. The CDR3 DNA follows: TGCGCCAGCAGTGACCCCCAGGAGGGCGACGAGCAGTACTTC. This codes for CASSDPQEGDEQYF.

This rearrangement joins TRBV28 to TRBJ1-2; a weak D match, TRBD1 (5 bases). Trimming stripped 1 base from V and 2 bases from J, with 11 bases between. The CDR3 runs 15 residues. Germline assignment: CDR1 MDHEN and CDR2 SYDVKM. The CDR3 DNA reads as TGTGCCAGCAGTTTATCGGCAGGGCGAAACTATGGCTACACCTTC. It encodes CASSLSAGRNYGYTF.

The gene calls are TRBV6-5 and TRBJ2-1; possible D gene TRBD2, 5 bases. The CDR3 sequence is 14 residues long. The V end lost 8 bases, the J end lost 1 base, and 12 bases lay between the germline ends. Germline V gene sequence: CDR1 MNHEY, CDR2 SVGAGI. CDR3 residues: CASAVRGSYNEQFF. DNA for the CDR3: TGTGCCAGCGCTGTGAGAGGGTCCTACAATGAGCAGTTCTTC.

For the CDR3, the DNA is TGTGCCAGCAGTCCGCAGGGTAGATATGGCTACACCTTC. Translated, it gives CASSPQGRYGYTF. The chain recombines TRBV27 with TRBJ1-2, with D tentatively TRBD1 (5 bases). V lost 5 bases and J 5 bases, leaving 12 bases between the germline ends. CDR3 size: 13 residues. Germline CDR1 and CDR2: MNHEY and SMNVEV (reference sequence).

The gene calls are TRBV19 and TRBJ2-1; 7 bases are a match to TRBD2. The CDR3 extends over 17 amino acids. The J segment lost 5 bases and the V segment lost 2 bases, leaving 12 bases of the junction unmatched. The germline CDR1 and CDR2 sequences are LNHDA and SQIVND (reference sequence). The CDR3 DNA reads TGTGCCAGTAGTATATTGAGTCCGGGGGGTTTCCACAATGAGCAGTTCTTC. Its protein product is CASSILSPGGFHNEQFF.

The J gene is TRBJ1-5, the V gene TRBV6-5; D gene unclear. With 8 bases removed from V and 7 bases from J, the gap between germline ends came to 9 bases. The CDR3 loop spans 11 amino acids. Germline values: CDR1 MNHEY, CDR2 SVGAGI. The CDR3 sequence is CASGGRQPQHF. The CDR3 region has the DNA TGTGCCAGCGGAGGCCGACAGCCCCAGCATTTT.

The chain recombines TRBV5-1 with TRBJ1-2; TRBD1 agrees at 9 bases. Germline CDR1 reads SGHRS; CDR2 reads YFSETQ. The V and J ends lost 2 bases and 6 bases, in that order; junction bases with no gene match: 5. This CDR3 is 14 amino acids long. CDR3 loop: CASSFTGGINGYTF. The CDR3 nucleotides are TGCGCCAGCAGCTTTACAGGGGGCATAAATGGCTACACCTTC.

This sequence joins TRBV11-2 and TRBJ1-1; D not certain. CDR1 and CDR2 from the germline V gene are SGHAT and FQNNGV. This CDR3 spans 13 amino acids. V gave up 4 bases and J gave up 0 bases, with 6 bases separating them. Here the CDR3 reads CASSSQVNTEAFF. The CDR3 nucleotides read TGTGCCAGCAGCTCCCAGGTGAACACTGAAGCTTTCTTT.

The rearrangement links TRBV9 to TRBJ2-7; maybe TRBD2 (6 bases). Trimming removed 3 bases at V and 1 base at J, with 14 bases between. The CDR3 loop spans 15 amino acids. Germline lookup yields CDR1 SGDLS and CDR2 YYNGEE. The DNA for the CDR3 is TGTGCCAGCAGCGCCTCGGACTACCTGTCCTACGAGCAGTACTTC. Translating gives CASSASDYLSYEQYF.

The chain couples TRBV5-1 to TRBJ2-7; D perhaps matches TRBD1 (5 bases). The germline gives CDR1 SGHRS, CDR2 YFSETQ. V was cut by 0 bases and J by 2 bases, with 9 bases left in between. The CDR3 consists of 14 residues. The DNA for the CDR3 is TGCGCCAGCAGCTTGGTTGACAGTCCCTACGAGCAGTACTTC. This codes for CASSLVDSPYEQYF.

The chain's CDR3 is CASSPGRGQGLVAFF. CDR3 DNA sequence: TGCGCCAGCAGCCCGGGCAGGGGACAGGGACTTGTCGCTTTCTTT. The chain employs TRBV4-1 and TRBJ1-1, with 9 bases aligning to TRBD1. This CDR3 has 15 amino acids. In germline, CDR1 is MGHRA, CDR2 YSYEKL. J lost 11 bases, V lost 4 bases, and 14 bases had no gene match.

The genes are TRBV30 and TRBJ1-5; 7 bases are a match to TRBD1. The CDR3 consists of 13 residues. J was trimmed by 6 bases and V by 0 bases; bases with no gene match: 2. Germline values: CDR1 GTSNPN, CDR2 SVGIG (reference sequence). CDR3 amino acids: CAWSVRDSQPQHF. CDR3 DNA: TGTGCCTGGAGTGTAAGGGACAGTCAGCCCCAGCATTTT.

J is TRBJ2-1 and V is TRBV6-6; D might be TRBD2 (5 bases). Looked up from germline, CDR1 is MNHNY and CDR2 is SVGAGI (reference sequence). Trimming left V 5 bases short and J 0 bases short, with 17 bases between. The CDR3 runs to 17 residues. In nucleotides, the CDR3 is TGTGCCAGCAGTCCTACCTGGACTCAAAGCTCCTACAATGAGCAGTTCTTC. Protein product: CASSPTWTQSSYNEQFF.

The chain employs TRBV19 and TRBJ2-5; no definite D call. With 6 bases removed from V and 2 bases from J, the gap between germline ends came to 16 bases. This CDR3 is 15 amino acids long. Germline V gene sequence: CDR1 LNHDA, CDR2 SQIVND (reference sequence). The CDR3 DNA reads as TGTGCCAGTAGCCCTCAAAGTACTTGGCAAGAGACCCAGTACTTC. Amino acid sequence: CASSPQSTWQETQYF.

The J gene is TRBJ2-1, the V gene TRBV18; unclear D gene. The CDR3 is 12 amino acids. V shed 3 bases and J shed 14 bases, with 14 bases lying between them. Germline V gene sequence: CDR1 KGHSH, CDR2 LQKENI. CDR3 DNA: TGTGCCAGCTCACCTAGCAACTCAGAGGAGTTCTTC. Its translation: CASSPSNSEEFF. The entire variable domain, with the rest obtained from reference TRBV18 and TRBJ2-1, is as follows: NAGVMQNPRHLVRRRGQEARLRCSPMKGHSHVYWYRQLPEEGLKFMVYLQKENIIDESGMPKERFSAEFPKEGPSILRIQQVVRGDSAAYFCASSPSNSEEFFGPGTRLTVL.

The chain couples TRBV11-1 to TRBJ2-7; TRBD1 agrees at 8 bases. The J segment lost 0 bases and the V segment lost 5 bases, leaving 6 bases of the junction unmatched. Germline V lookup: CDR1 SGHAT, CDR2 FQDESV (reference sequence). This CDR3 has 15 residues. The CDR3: CASSIGTGSSYEQYF. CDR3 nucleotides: TGTGCCAGCAGCATTGGGACAGGTAGCTCCTACGAGCAGTACTTC.

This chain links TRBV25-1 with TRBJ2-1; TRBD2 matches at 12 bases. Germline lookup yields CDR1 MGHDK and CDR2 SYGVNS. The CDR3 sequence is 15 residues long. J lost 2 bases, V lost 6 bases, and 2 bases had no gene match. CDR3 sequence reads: CASSASGGAYNEQFF. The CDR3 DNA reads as TGTGCCAGCAGCGCTAGCGGGGGGGCCTACAATGAGCAGTTCTTC.

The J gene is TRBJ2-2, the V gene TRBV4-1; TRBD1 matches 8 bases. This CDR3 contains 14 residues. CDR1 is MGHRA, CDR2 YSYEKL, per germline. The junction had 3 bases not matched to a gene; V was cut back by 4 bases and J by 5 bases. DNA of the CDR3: TGCGCCAGCAGCCCCCGACAGGGGACCGGGGAGCTGTTTTTT. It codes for CASSPRQGTGELFF.

The chain's CDR3 is CASSPGTGRNEKLFF. The CDR3 bases are TGTGCCAGCTCACCAGGGACAGGGAGAAATGAAAAACTGTTTTTT. V and J are TRBV18 and TRBJ1-4; 9 bases map to TRBD1. J was trimmed by 5 bases and V by 2 bases; bases with no gene match: 3. This CDR3 has 15 residues. The germline V gene has CDR1 KGHSH and CDR2 LQKENI.

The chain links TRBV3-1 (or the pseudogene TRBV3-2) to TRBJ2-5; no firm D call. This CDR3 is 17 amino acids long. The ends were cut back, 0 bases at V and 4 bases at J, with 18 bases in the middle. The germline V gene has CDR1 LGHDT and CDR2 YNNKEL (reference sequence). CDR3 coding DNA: TGTGCCAGCAGCCAAGAGGTGATGGTGGGCCTTCCAGAGACCCAGTACTTC. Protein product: CASSQEVMVGLPETQYF.

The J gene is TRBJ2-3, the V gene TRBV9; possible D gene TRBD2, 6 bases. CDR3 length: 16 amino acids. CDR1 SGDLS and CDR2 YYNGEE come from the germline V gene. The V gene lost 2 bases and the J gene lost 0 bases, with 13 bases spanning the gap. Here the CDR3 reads CASSVYSGSSTDTQYF. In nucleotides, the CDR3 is TGTGCCAGCAGCGTTTATAGCGGATCTAGCACAGATACGCAGTATTTT.